A single TCR beta chain is shown here with its context. Clones were sequenced by immunoSEQ multiplex PCR, and TCRdb holds only the in-frame ones, with some missing. The profile shows 310,000 or so clones, roughly 90% of them singletons. The length of the CDR3 is 18 residues. In germline, CDR1 is MNHEY, CDR2 SMNVEV (reference sequence). J was trimmed by 0 bases and V by 6 bases; bases with no gene match: 11. Enrollees, about 18 to 89 years old, lived in 20 to 25 US areas. Researchers sorted participants into cohorts using their self-reported clinical history. The data were taken from a study of blood T cell repertoires in COVID-19. Background on the study: There were acute and convalescent COVID-19 samples, and they came from the United States, Italy and Spain.

What was sequenced was PBMCs or T cells enriched from blood (not recorded which). This clonotype was obtained from a woman between 18 and 30 years old with acute COVID-19. V and J are TRBV27 and TRBJ2-7; 13 nucleotides agree with TRBD2. The CDR3 here is CASSLHGTSGKSSYEQYF. The CDR3 region has the DNA TGTGCCAGCAGCCTTCACGGGACTAGCGGGAAGAGCTCCTACGAGCAGTACTTC.